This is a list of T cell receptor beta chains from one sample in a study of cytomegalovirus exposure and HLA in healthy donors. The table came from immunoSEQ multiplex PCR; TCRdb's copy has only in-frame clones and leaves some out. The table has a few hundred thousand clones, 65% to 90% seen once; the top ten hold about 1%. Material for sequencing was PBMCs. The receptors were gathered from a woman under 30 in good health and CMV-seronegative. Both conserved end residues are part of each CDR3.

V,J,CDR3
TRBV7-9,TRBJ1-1,CASSGQGNTEAFF
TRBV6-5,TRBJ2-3,CASRRTSAATDTQYF
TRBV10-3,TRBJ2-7,CAISEGRTSYEQYF
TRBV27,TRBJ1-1,CASSLSTGGTEAFF
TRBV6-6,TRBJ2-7,CASSPLTGGYREQYF
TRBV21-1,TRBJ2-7,CASSPPGSGQGGLQQYF
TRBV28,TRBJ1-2,CASSYHRTALRGSYGYTF
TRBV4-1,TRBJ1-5,CASSQGNGGVLQPQHF
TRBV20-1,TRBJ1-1,CSARVSGAAFF
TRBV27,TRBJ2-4,CASSWGGPAKNIQYF
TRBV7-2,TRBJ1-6,CASSLAHGTGSPLHF
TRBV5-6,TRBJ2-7,CASSGGQGARNYEQYF
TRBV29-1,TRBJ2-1,CSAEGVQLGNEQFF
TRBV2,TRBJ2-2,CASSAGTANTGELFF
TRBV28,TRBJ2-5,CASSKAGGVETQYF
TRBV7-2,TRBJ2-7,CASSLRGQGVTYEQYF
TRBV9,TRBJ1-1,CASSPRQGHTEAFF
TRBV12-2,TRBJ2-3,CASPPGYSTDTQYF
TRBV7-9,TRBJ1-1,CASRLQGARGNTEAFF
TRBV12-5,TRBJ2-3,CASGTRVGSTDTQYF
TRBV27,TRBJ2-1,CASTGGINEQFF
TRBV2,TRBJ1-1,CASSENRGHGEAFF
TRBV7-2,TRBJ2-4,CASSFDRVAKNIQYF
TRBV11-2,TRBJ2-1,CASSFIGTPGDNEQFF
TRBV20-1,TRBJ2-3,CSANKGDTQYF
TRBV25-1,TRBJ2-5,CASNRQGLETQYF
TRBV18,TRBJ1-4,CASSPPAGLNEKLFF
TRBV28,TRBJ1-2,CASSLRLWSNYGYTF
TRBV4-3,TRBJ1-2,CASSLDRGSSGSYTF
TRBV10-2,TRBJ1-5,CASSAGTGIQPQHF
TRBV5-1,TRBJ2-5,CASSTTSTETQYF
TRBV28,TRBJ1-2,CASSVPQGRGAYGYTF
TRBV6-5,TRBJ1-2,CASSPGTLGSYGYTF
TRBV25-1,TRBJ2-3,CASSEGHYTDTQYF
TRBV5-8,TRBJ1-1,CASSLRDRGPMNTEAFF
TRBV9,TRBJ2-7,CASSVGGGVGYEQYF
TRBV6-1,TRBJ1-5,CASSEGTVQPQHF
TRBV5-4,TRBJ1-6,CASSSQGRSPLHF
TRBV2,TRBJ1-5,CASSAPGNLLSQPQHF
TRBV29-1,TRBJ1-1,CSGTGGTEAFF
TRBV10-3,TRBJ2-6,CAISELAGVYGANVLTF
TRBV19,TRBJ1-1,CASLRDSLPVTEAFF